The T cell receptor beta chain under discussion was sequenced for a study of OX40 agonist ivuxolimab in advanced cancers. In the study overall: Administration of intravenous ivuxolimab to patients occurred every 2 weeks at 0.01 to 10 mg/kg. Eligibility admitted prior anti-PD-1, anti-PD-L1 or anti-CTLA-4 therapy; around 42% had some.

TCRdb's table, derived via immunoSEQ multiplex PCR, lists solely in-frame clones and lacks some. The sample lists around 76,000 clones, more than 80% occurring once. This CDR3 is 15 amino acids long. In germline, CDR1 is MGHRA, CDR2 YSYEKL. After removal of 4 bases from V and 5 bases from J, the junction contained 9 bases not matched to a gene. The source is an adult with an advanced solid tumor such as melanoma, head and neck, liver or kidney cancer. The J gene is TRBJ2-5, the V gene TRBV4-1, with 8 bases lining up with TRBD2. This specimen consisted of CD4+ or CD8+ T cells sorted from blood, obtained in a trial of the OX40 agonist ivuxolimab. This CDR3 is CASSRSGGPGETQYF. CDR3 DNA sequence: TGCGCCAGCAGCCGCAGCGGGGGCCCCGGGGAGACCCAGTACTTC.